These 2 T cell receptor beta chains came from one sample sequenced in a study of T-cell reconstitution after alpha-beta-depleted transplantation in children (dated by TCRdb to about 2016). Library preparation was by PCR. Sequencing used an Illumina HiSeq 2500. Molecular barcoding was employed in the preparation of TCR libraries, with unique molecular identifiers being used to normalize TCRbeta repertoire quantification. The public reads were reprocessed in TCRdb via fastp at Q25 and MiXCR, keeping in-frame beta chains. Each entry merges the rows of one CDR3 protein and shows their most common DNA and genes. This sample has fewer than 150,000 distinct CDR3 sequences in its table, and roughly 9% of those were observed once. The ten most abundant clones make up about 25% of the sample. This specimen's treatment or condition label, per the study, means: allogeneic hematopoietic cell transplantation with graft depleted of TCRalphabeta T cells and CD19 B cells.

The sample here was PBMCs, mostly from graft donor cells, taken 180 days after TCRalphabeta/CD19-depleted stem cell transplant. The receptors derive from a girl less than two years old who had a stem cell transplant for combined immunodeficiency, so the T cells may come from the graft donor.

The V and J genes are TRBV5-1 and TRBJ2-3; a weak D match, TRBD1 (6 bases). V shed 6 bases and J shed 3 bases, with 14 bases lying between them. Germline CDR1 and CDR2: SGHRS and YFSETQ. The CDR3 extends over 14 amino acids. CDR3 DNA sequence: TGCGCCAGCATGCCGGGACAAAGAACAGATACGCAGTATTTT. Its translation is CASMPGQRTDTQYF.

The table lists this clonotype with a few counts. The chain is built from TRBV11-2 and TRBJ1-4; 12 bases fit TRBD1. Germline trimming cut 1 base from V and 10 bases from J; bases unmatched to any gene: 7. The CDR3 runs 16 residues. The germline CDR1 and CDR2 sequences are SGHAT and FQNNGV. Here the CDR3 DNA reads TGTGCCAGCAGCTTAGGAAGCGGGACAGGGGGCGGAAAACTGTTTTTT. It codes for CASSLGSGTGGGKLFF.